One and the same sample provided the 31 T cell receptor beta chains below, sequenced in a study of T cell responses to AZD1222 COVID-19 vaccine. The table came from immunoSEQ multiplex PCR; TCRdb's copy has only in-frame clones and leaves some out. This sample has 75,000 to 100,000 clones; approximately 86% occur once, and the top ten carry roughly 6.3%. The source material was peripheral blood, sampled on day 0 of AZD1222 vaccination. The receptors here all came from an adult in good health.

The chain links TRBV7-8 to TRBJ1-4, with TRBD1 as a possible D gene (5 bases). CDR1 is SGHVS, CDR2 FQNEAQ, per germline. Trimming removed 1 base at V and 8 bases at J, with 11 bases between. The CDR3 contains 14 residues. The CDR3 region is CASSLGGSFEKLFF. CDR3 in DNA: TGTGCCAGCAGCTTAGGGGGCTCCTTCGAAAAACTGTTTTTT.

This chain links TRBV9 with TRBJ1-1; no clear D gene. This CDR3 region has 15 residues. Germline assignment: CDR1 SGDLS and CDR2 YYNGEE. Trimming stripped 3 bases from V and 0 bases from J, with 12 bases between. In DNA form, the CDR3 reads TGTGCCAGCAGCGCTATTAGGGAAATGAACACTGAAGCTTTCTTT. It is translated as CASSAIREMNTEAFF. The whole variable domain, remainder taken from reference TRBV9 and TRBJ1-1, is DSGVTQTPKHLITATGQRVTLRCSPRSGDLSVYWYQQSLDQGLQFLIQYYNGEERAKGNILERFSAQQFPDLHSELNLSSLELGDSALYFCASSAIREMNTEAFFGQGTRLTVV.

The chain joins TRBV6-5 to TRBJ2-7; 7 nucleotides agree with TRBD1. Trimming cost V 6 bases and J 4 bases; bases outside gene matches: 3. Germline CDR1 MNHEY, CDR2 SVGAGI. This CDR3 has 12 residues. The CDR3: CASRGQQYEQYF. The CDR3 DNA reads TGTGCCAGCAGGGGACAGCAATACGAGCAGTACTTC.

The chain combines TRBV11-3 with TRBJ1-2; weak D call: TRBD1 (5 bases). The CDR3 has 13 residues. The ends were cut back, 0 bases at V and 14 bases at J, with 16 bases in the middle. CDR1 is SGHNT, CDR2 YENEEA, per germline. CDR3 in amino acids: CASSLDHWGEQTF. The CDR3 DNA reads TGTGCCAGCAGCTTAGACCACTGGGGGGAGCAAACCTTC.

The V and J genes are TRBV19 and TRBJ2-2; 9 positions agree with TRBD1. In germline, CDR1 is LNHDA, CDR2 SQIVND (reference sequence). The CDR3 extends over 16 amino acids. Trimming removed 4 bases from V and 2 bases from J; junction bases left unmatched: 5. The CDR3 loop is CASSNYRGLNTGELFF. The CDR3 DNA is TGTGCCAGTAGTAATTACAGGGGGCTCAACACCGGGGAGCTGTTTTTT. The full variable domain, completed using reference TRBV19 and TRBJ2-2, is DGGITQSPKYLFRKEGQNVTLSCEQNLNHDAMYWYRQDPGQGLRLIYYSQIVNDFQKGDIAEGYSVSREKKESFPLTVTSAQKNPTAFYLCASSNYRGLNTGELFFGEGSRLTVL.

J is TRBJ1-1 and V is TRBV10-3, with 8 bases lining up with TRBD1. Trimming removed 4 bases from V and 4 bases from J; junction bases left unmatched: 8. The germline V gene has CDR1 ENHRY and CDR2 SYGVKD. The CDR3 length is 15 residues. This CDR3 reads CAISGLTGGSTEAFF. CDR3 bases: TGTGCCATCAGTGGCCTCACAGGGGGGAGCACTGAAGCTTTCTTT.

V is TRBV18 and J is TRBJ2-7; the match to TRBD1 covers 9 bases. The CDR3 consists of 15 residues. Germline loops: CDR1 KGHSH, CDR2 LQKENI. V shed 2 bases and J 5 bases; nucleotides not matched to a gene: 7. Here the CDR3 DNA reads TGTGCCAGCTCACCAACCGGGACAGGGTTTAACGAGCAGTACTTC. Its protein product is CASSPTGTGFNEQYF.

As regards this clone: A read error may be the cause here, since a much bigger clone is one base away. In DNA form, the CDR3 reads TGTGCCAGCAGCTTAGACGGCTACGAGCAGTACTTC. Translation gives CASSLDGYEQYF. The chain carries TRBV11-3 and TRBJ2-7; D not certain. V was trimmed by 0 bases and J by 3 bases, leaving 3 bases between them. Looked up from germline, CDR1 is SGHNT and CDR2 is YENEEA. The length of the CDR3 is 12 residues. The variable domain in full, completed from reference TRBV11-3 and TRBJ2-7, reads EAGVVQSPRYKIIEKKQPVAFWCNPISGHNTLYWYLQNLGQGPELLIRYENEEAVDDSQLPKDRFSAERLKGVDSTLKIQPAELGDSAVYLCASSLDGYEQYFGPGTRLTVT.

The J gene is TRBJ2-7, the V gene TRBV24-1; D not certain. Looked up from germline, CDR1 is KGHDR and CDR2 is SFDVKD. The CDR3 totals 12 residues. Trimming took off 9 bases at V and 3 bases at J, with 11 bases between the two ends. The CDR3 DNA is TGTGCCACCGGTTCAGCGAGCTACGAGCAGTACTTC. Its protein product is CATGSASYEQYF.

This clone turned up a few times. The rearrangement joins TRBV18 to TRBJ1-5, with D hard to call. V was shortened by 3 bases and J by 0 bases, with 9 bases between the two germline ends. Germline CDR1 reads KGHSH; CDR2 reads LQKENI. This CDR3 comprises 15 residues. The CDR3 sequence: CASSPEAYSNQPQHF. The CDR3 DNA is TGTGCCAGCTCACCTGAAGCGTATAGCAATCAGCCCCAGCATTTT.

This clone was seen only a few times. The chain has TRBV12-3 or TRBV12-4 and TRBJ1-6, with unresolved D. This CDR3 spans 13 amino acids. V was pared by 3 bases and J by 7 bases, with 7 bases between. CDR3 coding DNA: TGTGCCAGCAGTTTGTCCACCAATTCACCCCTCCACTTT. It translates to CASSLSTNSPLHF.

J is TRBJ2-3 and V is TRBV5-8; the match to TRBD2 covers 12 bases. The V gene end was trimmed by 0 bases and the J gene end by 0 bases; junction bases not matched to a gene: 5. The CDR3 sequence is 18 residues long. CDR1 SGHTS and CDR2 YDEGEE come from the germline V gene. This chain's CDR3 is CASSLGLAGGISTDTQYF. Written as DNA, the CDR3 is TGTGCCAGCAGCTTGGGGCTAGCGGGGGGGATAAGCACAGATACGCAGTATTTT.

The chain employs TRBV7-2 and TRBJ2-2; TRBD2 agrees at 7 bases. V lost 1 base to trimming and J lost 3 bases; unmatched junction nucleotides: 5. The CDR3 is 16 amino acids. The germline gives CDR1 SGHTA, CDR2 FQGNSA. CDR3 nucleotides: TGTGCCAGCAGCTTAGTGGCGGGAGATGACACCGGGGAGCTGTTTTTT. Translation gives CASSLVAGDDTGELFF.

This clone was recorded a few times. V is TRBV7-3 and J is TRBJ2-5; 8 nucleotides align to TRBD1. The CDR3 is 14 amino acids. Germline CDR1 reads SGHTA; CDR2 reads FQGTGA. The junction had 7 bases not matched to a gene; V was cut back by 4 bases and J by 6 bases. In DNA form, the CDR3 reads TGTGCCAGCAGCTCCCAGGGGGCTGGAAAGACCCAGTACTTC. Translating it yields CASSSQGAGKTQYF.

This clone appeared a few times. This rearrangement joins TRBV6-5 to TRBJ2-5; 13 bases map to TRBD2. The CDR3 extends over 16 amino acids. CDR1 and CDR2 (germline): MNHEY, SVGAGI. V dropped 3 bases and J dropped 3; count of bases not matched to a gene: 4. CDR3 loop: CASSYSGTSGEETQYF. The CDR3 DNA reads TGTGCCAGCAGTTATTCCGGGACTAGCGGGGAAGAGACCCAGTACTTC.

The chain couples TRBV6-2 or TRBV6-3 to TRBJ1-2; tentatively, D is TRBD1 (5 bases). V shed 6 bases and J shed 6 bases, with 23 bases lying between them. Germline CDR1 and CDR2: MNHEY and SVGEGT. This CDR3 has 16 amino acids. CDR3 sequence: CASSRRGDLQGHGYTF. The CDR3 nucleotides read TGTGCCAGCAGCCGACGTGGAGACTTGCAGGGACATGGCTACACCTTC.

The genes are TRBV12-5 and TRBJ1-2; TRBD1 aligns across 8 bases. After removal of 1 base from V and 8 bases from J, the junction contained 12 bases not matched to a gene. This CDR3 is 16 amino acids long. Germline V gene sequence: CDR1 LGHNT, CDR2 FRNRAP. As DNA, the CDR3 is TGTGCTAGTGGTTTGGCCCCTTCAAGACAGGGGAACGGCTACACCTTC. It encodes CASGLAPSRQGNGYTF.

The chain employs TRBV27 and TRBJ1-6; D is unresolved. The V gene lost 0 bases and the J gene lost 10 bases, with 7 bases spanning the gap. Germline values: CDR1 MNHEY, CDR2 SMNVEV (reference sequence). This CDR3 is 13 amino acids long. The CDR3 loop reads CASSLSDSSPLHF. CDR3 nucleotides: TGTGCCAGCAGTTTATCTGACTCCTCACCCCTCCACTTT.

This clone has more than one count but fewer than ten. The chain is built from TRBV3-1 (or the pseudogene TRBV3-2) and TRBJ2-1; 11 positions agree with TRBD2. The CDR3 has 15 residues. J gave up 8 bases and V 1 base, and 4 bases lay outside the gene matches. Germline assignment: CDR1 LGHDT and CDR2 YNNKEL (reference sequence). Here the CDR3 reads CASSQAGLADHEQFF. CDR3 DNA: TGTGCCAGCAGCCAAGCGGGACTAGCGGACCATGAGCAGTTCTTC.

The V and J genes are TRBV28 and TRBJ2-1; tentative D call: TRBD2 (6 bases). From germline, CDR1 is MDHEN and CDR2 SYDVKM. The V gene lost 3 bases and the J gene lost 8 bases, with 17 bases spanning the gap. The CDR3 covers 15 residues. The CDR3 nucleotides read TGTGCCAGCAGTTTCAGTAGCGGAGGGCCCGATGAGCAGTTCTTC. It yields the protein CASSFSSGGPDEQFF.

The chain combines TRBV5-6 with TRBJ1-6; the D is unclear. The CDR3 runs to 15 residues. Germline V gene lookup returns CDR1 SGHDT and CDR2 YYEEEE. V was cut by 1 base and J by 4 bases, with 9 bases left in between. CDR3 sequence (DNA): TGTGCCAGCAGCTTGTGGTCTGGTTATAATTCACCCCTCCACTTT. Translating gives CASSLWSGYNSPLHF.

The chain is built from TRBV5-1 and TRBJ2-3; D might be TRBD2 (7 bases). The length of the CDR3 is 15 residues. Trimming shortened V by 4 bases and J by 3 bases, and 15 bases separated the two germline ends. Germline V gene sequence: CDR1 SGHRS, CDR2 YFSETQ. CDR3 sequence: CASSIPSGTTDTQYF. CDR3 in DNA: TGCGCCAGCAGCATCCCGAGCGGGACAACAGATACGCAGTATTTT.

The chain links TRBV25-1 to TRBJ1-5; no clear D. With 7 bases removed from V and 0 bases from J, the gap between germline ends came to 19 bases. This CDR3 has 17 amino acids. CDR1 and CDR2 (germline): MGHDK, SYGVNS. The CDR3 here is CASKLPRAHYSNQPQHF. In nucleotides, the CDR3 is TGTGCCAGCAAACTACCTCGGGCACACTATAGCAATCAGCCCCAGCATTTT.

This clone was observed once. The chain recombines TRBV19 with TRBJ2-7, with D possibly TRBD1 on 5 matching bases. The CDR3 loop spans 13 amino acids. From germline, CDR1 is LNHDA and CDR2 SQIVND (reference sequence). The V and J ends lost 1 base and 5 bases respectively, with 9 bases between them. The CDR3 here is CASSIGGRNEQYF. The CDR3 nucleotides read TGTGCCAGTAGTATAGGGGGCCGGAACGAGCAGTACTTC.

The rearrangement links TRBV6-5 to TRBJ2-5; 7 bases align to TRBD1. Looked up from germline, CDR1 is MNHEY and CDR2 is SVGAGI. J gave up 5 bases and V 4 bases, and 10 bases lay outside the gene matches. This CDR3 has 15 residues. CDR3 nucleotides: TGTGCCAGCAGTTTCGGACAGGCTTCGAGGGAGACCCAGTACTTC. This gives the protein CASSFGQASRETQYF.

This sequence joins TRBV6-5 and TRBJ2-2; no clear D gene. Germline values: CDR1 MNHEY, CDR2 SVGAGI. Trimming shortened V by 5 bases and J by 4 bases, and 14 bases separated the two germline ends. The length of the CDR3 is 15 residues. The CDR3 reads CASSPARVRTGELFF. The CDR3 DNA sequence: TGTGCCAGCAGTCCCGCCAGAGTTCGCACCGGGGAGCTGTTTTTT.

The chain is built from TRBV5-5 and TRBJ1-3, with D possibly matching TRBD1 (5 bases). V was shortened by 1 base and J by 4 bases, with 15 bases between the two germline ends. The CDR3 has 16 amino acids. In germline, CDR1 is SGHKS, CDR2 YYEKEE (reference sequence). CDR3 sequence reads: CASSLRSGGYGNTIYF. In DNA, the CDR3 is TGTGCCAGCAGCTTGCGGTCCGGGGGTTACGGAAACACCATATATTTT.

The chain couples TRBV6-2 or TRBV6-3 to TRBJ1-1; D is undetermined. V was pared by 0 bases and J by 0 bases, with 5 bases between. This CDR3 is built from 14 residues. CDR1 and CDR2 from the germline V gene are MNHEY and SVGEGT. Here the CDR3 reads CASSYSRVNTEAFF. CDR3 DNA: TGTGCCAGCAGTTACTCTAGGGTGAACACTGAAGCTTTCTTT.

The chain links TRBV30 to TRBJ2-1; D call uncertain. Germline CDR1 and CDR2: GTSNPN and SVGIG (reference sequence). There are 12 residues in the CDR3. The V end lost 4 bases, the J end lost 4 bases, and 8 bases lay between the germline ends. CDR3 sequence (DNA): TGTGCCTGGAATCGGAAATACAATGAGCAGTTCTTC. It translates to CAWNRKYNEQFF.

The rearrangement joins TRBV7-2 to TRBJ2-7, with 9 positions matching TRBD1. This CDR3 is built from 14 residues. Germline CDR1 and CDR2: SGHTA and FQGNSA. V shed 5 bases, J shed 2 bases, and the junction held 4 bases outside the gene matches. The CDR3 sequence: CASSPGTGPYEQYF. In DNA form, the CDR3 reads TGTGCCAGCAGCCCCGGGACAGGGCCCTACGAGCAGTACTTC.

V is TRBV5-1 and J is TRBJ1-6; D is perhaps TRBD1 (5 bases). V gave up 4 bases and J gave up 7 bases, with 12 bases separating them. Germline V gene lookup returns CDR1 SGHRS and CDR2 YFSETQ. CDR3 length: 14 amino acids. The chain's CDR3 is CASSQDTGNSPLHF. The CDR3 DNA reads TGCGCCAGCAGCCAGGACACGGGGAATTCACCCCTCCACTTT. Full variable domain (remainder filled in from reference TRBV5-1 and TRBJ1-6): KAGVTQTPRYLIKTRGQQVTLSCSPISGHRSVSWYQQTPGQGLQFLFEYFSETQRNKGNFPGRFSGRQFSNSRSEMNVSTLELGDSALYLCASSQDTGNSPLHFGNGTRLTVT.